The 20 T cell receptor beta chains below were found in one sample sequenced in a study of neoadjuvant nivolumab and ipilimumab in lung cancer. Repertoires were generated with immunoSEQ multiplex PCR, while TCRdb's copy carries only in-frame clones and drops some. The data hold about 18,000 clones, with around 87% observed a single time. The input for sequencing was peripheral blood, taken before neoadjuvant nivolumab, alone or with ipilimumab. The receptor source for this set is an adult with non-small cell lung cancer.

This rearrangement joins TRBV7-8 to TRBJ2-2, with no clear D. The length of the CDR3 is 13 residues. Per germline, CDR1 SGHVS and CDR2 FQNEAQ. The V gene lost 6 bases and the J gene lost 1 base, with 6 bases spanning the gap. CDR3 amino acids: CASRNQNTGELFF. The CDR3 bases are TGTGCCAGCAGGAATCAGAACACCGGGGAGCTGTTTTTT.

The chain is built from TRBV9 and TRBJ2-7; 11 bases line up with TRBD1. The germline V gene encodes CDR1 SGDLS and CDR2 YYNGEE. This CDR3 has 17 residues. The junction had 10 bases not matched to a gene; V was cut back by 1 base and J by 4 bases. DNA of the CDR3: TGTGCCAGCAGCGTAAGGGACCCCGGGACAGGGGGGTACGAGCAGTACTTC. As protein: CASSVRDPGTGGYEQYF.

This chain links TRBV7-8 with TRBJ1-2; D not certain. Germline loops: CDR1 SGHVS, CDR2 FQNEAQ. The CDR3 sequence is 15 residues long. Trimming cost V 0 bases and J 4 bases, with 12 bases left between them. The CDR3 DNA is TGTGCCAGCAGCTTAGCGGCTGCCTCAGGCTATGGCTACACCTTC. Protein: CASSLAAASGYGYTF. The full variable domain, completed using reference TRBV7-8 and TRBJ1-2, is GAGVSQSPRYKVAKRGQDVALRCDPISGHVSLFWYQQALGQGPEFLTYFQNEAQLDKSGLPSDRFFAERPEGSVSTLKIQRTQQEDSAVYLCASSLAAASGYGYTFGSGTRLTVV.

CDR3 DNA sequence: TGTGCCAGCAGCGGGAGGCCCTACGAGCAGTACTTC. Protein product: CASSGRPYEQYF. The chain links TRBV11-2 to TRBJ2-7; D perhaps matches TRBD2 (6 bases). Trimming removed 5 bases from V and 2 bases from J, with 7 bases in between. Germline assignment: CDR1 SGHAT and CDR2 FQNNGV. The length of the CDR3 is 12 residues.

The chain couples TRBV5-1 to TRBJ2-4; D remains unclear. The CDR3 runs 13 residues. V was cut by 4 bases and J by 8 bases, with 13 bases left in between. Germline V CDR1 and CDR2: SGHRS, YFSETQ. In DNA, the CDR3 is TGCGCCAGCAGCCCAGGCACTAAGGACATTCAGTACTTC. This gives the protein CASSPGTKDIQYF.

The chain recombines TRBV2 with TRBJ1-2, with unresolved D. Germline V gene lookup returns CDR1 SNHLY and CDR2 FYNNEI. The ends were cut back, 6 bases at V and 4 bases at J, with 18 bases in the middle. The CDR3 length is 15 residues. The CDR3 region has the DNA TGTGCCAGCAGGTCCCCTAAGGGCGGTATCTATGGCTACACCTTC. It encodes CASRSPKGGIYGYTF.

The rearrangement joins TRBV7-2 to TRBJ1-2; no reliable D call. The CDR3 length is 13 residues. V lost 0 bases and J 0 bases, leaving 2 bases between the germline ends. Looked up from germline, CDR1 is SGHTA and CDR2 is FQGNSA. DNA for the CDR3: TGTGCCAGCAGCTTAGCGGCTAACTATGGCTACACCTTC. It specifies CASSLAANYGYTF.

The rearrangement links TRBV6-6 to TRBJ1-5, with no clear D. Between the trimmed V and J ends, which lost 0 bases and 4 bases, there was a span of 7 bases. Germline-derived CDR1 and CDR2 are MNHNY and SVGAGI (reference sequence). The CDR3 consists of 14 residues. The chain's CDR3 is CASSYSGGNQPQHF. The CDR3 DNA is TGTGCCAGCAGTTACTCGGGAGGGAATCAGCCCCAGCATTTT.

CDR3 sequence reads: CASSFGADYEQYF. The CDR3 bases are TGTGCCAGCAGTTTCGGGGCAGATTACGAGCAGTACTTC. J is TRBJ2-7 and V is TRBV27; D tentatively fits TRBD1 or TRBD2 (5 bases each). CDR1 is MNHEY, CDR2 SMNVEV, per germline (reference sequence). The CDR3 has 13 residues. Deletions cut 3 bases from V and 4 bases from J, with 10 bases between.

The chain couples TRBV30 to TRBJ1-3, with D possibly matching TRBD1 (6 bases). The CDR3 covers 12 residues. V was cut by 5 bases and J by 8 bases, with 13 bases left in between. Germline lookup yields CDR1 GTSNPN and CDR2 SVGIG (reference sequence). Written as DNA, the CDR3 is TGTGCCTGGTCGCCAGGGGAGGACACCATATATTTT. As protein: CAWSPGEDTIYF.

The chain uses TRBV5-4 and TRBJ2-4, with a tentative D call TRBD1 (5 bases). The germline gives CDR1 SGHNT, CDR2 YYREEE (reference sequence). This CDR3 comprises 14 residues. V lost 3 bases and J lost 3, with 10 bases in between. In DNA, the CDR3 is TGTGCCAGCAGCTCCCAGGGTGTCAAAAACATTCAGTACTTC. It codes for CASSSQGVKNIQYF.

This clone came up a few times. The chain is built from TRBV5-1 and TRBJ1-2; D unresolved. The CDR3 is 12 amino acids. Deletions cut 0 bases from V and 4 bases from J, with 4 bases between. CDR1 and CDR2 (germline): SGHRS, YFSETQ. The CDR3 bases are TGCGCCAGCAGCTTGGACAGCTATGGCTACACCTTC. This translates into CASSLDSYGYTF. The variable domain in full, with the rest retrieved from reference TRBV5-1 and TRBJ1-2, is KAGVTQTPRYLIKTRGQQVTLSCSPISGHRSVSWYQQTPGQGLQFLFEYFSETQRNKGNFPGRFSGRQFSNSRSEMNVSTLELGDSALYLCASSLDSYGYTFGSGTRLTVV.

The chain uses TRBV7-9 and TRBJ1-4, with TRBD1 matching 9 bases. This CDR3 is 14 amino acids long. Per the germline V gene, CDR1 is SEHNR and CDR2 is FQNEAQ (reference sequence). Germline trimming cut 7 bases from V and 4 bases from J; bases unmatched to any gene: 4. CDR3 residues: CASTTGGFNEKLFF. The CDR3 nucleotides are TGTGCCAGCACCACAGGGGGCTTTAATGAAAAACTGTTTTTT. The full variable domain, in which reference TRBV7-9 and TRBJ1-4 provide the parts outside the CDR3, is DTGVSQNPRHKITKRGQNVTFRCDPISEHNRLYWYRQTLGQGPEFLTYFQNEAQLEKSRLLSDRFSAERPKGSFSTLEIQRTEQGDSAMYLCASTTGGFNEKLFFGSGTQLSVL.

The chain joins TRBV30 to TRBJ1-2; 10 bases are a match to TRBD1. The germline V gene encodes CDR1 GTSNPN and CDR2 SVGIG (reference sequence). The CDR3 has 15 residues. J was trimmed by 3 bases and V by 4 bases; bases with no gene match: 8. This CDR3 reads CAWTGTGDLYYGYTF. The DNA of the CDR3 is TGTGCCTGGACCGGGACAGGGGACCTATACTATGGCTACACCTTC.

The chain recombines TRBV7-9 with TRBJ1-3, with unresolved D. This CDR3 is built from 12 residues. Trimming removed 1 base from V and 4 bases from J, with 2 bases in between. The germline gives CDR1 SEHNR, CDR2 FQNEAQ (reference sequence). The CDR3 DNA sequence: TGTGCCAGCAGCTTAGAAGGAAACACCATATATTTT. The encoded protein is CASSLEGNTIYF.

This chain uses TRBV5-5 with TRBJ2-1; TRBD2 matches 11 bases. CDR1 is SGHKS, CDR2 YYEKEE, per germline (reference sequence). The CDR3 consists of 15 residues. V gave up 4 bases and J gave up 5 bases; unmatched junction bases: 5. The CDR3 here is CASSTPGLADNEQFF. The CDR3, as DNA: TGTGCCAGCAGCACCCCGGGACTAGCGGACAATGAGCAGTTCTTC.

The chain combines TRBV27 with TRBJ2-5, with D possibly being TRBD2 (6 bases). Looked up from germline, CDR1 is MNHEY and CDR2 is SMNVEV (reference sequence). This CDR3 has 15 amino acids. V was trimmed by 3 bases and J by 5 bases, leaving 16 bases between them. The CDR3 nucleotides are TGTGCCAGCAGTTTTAAGCGCGGGGATGGGGAGACCCAGTACTTC. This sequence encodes CASSFKRGDGETQYF.

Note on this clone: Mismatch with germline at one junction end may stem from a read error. As DNA, the CDR3 is TGTGCTAGCAGCTCCGACCACCAAGATACGCAGTATTTT. As protein: CASSSDHQDTQYF. The chain employs TRBV7-7 and TRBJ2-3; the D is unclear. Germline CDR1 and CDR2: SSHAT and FNYEAQ (reference sequence). The CDR3 consists of 13 residues.

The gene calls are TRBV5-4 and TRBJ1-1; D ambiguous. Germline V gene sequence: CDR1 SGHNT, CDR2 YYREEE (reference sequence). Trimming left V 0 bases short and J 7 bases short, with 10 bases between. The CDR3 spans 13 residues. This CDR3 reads CASSLVGIVEAFF. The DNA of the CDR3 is TGTGCCAGCAGCTTGGTTGGAATCGTTGAAGCTTTCTTT.

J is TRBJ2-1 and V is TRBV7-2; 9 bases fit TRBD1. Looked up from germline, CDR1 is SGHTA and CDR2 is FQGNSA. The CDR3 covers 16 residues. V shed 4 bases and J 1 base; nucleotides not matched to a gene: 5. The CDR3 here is CASSSQGAGSYNEQFF. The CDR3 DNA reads TGTGCCAGCAGCTCACAGGGGGCTGGATCCTACAATGAGCAGTTCTTC. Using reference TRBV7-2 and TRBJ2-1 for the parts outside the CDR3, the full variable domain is GAGVSQSPSNKVTEKGKDVELRCDPISGHTALYWYRQSLGQGLEFLIYFQGNSAPDKSGLPSDRFSAERTGGSVSTLTIQRTQQEDSAVYLCASSSQGAGSYNEQFFGPGTRLTVL.